The text below deals with one T cell receptor beta chain. Original methodology: Reference gene primer amplification gave nucleated cell count estimates. Only in-frame clones appear in the TCRdb table, and some are missing; sequencing was by immunoSEQ multiplex PCR. V and J calls and clone size are those listed in that table; D and trimming were worked out from the DNA. The sample holds roughly 200,000 clones, nearly 90% seen once. These data are taken from a study of blood T cell repertoires in COVID-19. Study-wide context: The samples span acute and convalescent COVID-19 from the United States, Italy and Spain. PBMCs, B-cell-depleted T cells, or T cells provided the cDNA or gDNA that made up the material.

This clonotype originated in a woman aged 18-35 years who had recovered from COVID-19. Specimen: peripheral blood.

Written as DNA, the CDR3 is TGCGCCAGCAGCCATCCGGGACAGGGGATACGGTCCTACAATGAGCAGTTCTTC. Translating gives CASSHPGQGIRSYNEQFF. V gene TRBV4-1 combines with J gene TRBJ2-1; 10 bases are a match to TRBD1. Looked up from germline, CDR1 is MGHRA and CDR2 is YSYEKL. This CDR3 has 18 amino acids. With 3 bases clipped from V and 1 base from J, the junction kept 9 bases outside the gene matches.